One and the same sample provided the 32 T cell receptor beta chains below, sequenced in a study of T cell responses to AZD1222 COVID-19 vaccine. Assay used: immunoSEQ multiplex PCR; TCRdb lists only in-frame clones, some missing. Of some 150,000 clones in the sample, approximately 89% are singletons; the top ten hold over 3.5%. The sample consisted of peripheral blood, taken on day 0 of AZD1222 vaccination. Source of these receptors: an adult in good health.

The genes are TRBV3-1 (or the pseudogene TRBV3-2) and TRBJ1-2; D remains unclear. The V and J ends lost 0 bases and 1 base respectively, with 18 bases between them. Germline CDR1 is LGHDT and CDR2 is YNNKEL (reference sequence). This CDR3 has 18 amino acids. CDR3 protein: CASSQDQGWPHYNYGYTF. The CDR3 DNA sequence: TGTGCCAGCAGCCAAGATCAAGGGTGGCCCCATTATAACTATGGCTACACCTTC.

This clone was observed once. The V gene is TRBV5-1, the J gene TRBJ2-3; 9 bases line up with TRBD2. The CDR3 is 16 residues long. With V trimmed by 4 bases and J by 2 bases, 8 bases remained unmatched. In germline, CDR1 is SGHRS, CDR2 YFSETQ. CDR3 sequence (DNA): TGCGCCAGCAGCCTCCTGGGACTAGCAAACACAGATACGCAGTATTTT. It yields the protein CASSLLGLANTDTQYF. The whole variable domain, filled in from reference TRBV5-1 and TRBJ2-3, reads KAGVTQTPRYLIKTRGQQVTLSCSPISGHRSVSWYQQTPGQGLQFLFEYFSETQRNKGNFPGRFSGRQFSNSRSEMNVSTLELGDSALYLCASSLLGLANTDTQYFGPGTRLTVL.

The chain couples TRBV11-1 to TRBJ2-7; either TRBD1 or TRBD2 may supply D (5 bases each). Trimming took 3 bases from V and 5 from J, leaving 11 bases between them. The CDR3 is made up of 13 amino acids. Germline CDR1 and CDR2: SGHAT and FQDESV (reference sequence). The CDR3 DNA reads TGTGCCAGCAGCTTCCCCGGGGCTAACGAGCAGTACTTC. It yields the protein CASSFPGANEQYF. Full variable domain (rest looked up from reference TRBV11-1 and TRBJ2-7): EAEVAQSPRYKITEKSQAVAFWCDPISGHATLYWYRQILGQGPELLVQFQDESVVDDSQLPKDRFSAERLKGVDSTLKIQPAELGDSAMYLCASSFPGANEQYFGPGTRLTVT.

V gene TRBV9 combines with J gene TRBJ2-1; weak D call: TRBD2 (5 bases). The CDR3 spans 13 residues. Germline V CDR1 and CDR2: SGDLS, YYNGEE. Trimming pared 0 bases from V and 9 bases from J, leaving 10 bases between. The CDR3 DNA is TGTGCCAGCAGCGTAGACATAGGGAGTGAGCAGTTCTTC. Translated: CASSVDIGSEQFF. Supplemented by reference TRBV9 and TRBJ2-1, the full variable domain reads DSGVTQTPKHLITATGQRVTLRCSPRSGDLSVYWYQQSLDQGLQFLIQYYNGEERAKGNILERFSAQQFPDLHSELNLSSLELGDSALYFCASSVDIGSEQFFGPGTRLTVL.

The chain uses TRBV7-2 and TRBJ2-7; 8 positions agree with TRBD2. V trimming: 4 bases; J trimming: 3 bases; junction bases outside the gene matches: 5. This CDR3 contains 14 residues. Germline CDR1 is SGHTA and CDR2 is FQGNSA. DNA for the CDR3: TGTGCCAGCAGCTCCGGGCGGGGGGACTACGAGCAGTACTTC. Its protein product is CASSSGRGDYEQYF.

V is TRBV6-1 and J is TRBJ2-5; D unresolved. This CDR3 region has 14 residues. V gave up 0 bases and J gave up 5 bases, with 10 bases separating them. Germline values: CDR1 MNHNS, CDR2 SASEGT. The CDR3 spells CASSEALELETQYF. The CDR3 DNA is TGTGCCAGCAGTGAAGCGCTAGAGTTGGAGACCCAGTACTTC.

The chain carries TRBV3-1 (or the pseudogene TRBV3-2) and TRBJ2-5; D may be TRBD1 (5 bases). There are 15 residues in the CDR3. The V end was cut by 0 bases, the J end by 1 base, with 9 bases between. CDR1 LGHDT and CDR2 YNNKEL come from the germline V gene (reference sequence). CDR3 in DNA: TGTGCCAGCAGCCAAGAGGTTCAGGGCCAAGAGACCCAGTACTTC. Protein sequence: CASSQEVQGQETQYF.

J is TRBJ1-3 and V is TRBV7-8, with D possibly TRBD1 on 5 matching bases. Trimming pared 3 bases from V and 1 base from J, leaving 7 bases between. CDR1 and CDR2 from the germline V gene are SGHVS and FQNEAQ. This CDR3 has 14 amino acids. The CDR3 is CASSFAGSGNTIYF. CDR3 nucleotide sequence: TGTGCCAGCAGCTTCGCAGGGTCTGGAAACACCATATATTTT.

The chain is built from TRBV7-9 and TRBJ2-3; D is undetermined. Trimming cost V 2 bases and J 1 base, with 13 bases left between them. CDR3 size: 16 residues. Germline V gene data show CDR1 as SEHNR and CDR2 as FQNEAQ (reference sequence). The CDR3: CASSLSGGWGTDTQYF. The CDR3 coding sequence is TGTGCCAGCAGCTTATCCGGCGGATGGGGCACAGATACGCAGTATTTT.

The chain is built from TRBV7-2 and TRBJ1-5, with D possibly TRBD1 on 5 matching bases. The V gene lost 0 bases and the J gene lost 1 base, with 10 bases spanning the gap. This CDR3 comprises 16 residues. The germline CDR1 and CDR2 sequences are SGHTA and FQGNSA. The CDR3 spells CASSLAGLESNQPQHF. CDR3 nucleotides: TGTGCCAGCAGCTTAGCGGGACTGGAAAGCAATCAGCCCCAGCATTTT.

CDR3: CASSQGTVNTEAFF. DNA of the CDR3: TGTGCCAGCAGCCAAGGGACAGTGAACACTGAAGCTTTCTTT. V gene TRBV3-1 (or the pseudogene TRBV3-2) combines with J gene TRBJ1-1; possible D gene TRBD1, 6 bases. Trimming removed 1 base from V and 0 bases from J, with 6 bases in between. Germline lookup yields CDR1 LGHDT and CDR2 YNNKEL (reference sequence). The CDR3 extends over 14 amino acids.

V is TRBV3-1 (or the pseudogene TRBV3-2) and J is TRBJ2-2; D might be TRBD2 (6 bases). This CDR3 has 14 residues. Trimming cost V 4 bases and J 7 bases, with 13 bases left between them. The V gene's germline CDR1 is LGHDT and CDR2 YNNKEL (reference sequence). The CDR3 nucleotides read TGTGCCAGCAGCCCGACTAGTACCAACGGGGAGCTGTTTTTT. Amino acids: CASSPTSTNGELFF.

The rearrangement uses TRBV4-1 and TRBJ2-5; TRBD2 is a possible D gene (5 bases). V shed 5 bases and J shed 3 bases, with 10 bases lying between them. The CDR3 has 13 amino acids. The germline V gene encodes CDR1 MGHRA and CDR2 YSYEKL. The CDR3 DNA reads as TGCGCCAGCAGCATCATGAGGGAAGAGACCCAGTACTTC. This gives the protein CASSIMREETQYF.

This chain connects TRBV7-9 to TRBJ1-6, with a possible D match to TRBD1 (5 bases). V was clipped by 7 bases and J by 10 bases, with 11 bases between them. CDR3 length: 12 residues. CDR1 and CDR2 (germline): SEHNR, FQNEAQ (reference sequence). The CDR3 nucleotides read TGTGCCAGCAACTGGGGGGGATCACCCCTCCACTTT. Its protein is CASNWGGSPLHF.

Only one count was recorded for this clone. The CDR3 nucleotides read TGTGCCAGCAGTCCCGGGACAGGGGAGCTGTTTTTT. Protein product: CASSPGTGELFF. The chain has TRBV27 and TRBJ2-2; D is possibly TRBD1 (6 bases). This CDR3 region has 12 residues. Trimming took 5 bases from V and 8 from J, leaving 9 bases between them. In germline, CDR1 is MNHEY, CDR2 SMNVEV (reference sequence).

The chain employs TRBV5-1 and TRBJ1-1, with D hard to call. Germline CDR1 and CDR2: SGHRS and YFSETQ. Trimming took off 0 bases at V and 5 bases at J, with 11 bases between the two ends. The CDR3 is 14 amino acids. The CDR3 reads CASSLVLGGTEAFF. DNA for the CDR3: TGCGCCAGCAGCTTGGTCCTGGGTGGGACTGAAGCTTTCTTT.

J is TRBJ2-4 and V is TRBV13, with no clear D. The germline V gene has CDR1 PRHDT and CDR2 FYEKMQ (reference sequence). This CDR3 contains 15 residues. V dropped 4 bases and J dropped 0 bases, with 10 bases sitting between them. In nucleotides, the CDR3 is TGTGCCAGCAGCTCACAAAAACTAGCCAAAAACATTCAGTACTTC. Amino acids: CASSSQKLAKNIQYF.

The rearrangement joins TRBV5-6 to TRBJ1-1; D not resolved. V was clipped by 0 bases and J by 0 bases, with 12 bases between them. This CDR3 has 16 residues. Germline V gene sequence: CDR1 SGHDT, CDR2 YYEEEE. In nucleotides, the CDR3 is TGTGCCAGCAGCTTGGCCGCAGGTCTTATGAACACTGAAGCTTTCTTT. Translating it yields CASSLAAGLMNTEAFF.

CDR3 loop: CASSELAGAWDTQYF. For the CDR3, the DNA is TGTGCCAGCAGCGAACTAGCGGGGGCGTGGGATACGCAGTATTTT. This rearrangement joins TRBV3-1 (or the pseudogene TRBV3-2) to TRBJ2-3; 11 nucleotides align to TRBD2. This CDR3 has 15 amino acids. The J segment lost 6 bases and the V segment lost 5 bases, leaving 7 bases of the junction unmatched. Germline lookup yields CDR1 LGHDT and CDR2 YNNKEL (reference sequence).

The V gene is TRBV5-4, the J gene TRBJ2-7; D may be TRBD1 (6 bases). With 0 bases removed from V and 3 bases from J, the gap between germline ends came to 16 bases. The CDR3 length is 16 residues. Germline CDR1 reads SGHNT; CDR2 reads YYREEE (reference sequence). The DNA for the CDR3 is TGTGCCAGCAGCTTGGAGACGGGACACCTAAACTACGAGCAGTACTTC. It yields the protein CASSLETGHLNYEQYF.

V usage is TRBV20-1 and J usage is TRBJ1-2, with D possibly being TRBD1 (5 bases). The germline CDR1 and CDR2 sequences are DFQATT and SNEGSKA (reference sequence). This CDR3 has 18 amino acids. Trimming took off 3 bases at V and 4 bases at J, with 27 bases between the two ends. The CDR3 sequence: CSASYGRGQGIFTYGYTF. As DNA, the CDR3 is TGCAGTGCTAGTTACGGTCGAGGCCAGGGTATCTTTACCTATGGCTACACCTTC.

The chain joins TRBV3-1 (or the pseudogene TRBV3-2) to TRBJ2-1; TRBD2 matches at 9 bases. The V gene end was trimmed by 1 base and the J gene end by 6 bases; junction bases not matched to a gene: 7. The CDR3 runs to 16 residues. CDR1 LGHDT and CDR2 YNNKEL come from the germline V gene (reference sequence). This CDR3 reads CASSQGSGTSTNEQFF. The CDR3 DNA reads TGTGCCAGCAGCCAAGGATCCGGGACTAGCACCAATGAGCAGTTCTTC.

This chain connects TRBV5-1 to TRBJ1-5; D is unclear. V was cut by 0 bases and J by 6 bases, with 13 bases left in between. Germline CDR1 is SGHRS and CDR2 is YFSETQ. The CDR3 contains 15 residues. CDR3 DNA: TGCGCCAGCAGCTTGGATCCAGGATCGGGTCAGCCCCAGCATTTT. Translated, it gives CASSLDPGSGQPQHF.

CDR3 loop: CASSFVTGTGELFF. In DNA, the CDR3 is TGTGCCAGCAGCTTCGTCACAGGCACCGGGGAGCTGTTTTTT. V and J are TRBV11-3 and TRBJ2-2; maybe TRBD1 (5 bases). The germline V gene encodes CDR1 SGHNT and CDR2 YENEEA. This CDR3 has 14 amino acids. V gave up 3 bases and J gave up 4 bases, with 9 bases separating them.

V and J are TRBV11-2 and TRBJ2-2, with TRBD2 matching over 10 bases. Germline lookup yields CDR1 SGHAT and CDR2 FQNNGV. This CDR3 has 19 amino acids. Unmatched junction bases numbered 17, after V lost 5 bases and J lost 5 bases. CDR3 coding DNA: TGTGCCAGCAGCCTGGGTCGTGCCGGGACTAGCGTTTATACCGGGGAGCTGTTTTTT. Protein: CASSLGRAGTSVYTGELFF.

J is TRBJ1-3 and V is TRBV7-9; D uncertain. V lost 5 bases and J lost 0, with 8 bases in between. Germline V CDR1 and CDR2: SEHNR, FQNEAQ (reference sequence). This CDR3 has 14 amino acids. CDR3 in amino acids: CASSPHSSGNTIYF. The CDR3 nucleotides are TGTGCCAGCAGCCCCCACAGCTCTGGAAACACCATATATTTT.

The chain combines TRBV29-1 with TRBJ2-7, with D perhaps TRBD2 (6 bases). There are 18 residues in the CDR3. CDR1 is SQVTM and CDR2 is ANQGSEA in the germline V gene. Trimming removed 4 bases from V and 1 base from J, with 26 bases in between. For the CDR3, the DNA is TGCAGCGTTGGGTCCCCAAACTTCCCCGCCGGGAGATCCTACGAGCAGTACTTC. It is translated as CSVGSPNFPAGRSYEQYF.

CDR3 DNA sequence: TGTGCCAGCTCACCACCATACCAGGGGTCCAACACAGGTTTGGTTAAGACCCAGTACTTC. Translation: CASSPPYQGSNTGLVKTQYF. This chain joins TRBV18 and TRBJ2-5; a possible D gene is TRBD1 (6 bases). Germline values: CDR1 KGHSH, CDR2 LQKENI. There are 20 residues in the CDR3. V gave up 0 bases and J gave up 6 bases, with 29 bases separating them.

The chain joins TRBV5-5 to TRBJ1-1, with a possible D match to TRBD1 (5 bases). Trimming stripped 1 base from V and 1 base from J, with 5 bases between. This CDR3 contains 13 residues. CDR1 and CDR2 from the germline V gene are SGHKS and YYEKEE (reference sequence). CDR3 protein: CASSLTGNTEAFF. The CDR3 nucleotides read TGTGCCAGCAGCTTGACAGGGAACACTGAAGCTTTCTTT.

CDR3 DNA sequence: TGTGCCAGCAGCGTACGTGGACGGACCGGACTCGGATATGGCTACACCTTC. Amino acids: CASSVRGRTGLGYGYTF. The chain recombines TRBV9 with TRBJ1-2; D is undetermined. The V and J ends lost 1 base and 5 bases respectively, with 21 bases between them. CDR1 and CDR2 (germline): SGDLS, YYNGEE. The length of the CDR3 is 17 residues.

CDR3 region: CASSTQTMITPLHF. CDR3 nucleotide sequence: TGCGCCAGCAGCACACAAACGATGATTACACCCCTCCACTTT. The chain employs TRBV4-1 and TRBJ1-6; D unresolved. There are 14 residues in the CDR3. Germline values: CDR1 MGHRA, CDR2 YSYEKL. Trimming removed 5 bases at V and 11 bases at J, with 16 bases between.

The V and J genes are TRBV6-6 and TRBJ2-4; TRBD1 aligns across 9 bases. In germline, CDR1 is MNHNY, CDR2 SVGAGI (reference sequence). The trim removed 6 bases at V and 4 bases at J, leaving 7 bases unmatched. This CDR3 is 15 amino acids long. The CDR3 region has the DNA TGTGCCAGCAGCCTCGCGACAGGGGGTAAAAACATTCAGTACTTC. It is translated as CASSLATGGKNIQYF.